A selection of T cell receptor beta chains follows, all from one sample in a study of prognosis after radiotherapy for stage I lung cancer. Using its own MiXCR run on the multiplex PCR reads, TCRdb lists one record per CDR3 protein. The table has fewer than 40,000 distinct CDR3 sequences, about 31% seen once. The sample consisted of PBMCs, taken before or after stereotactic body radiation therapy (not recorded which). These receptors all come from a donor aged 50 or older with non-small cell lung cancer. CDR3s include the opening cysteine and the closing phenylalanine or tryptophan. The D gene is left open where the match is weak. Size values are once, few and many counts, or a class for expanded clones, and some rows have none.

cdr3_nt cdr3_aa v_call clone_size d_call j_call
TGTGCCAGCAGCCAAGTCGGGATCTCCTACGAGCAGTACTTC CASSQVGISYEQYF TRBV4-2 many . TRBJ2-7
TGTGCCAGCAGCCTGGACGCTCCCTACGAGCAGTACTTC CASSLDAPYEQYF TRBV7-2 many . TRBJ2-7
TGTGCCACCAGTGATGAAGGGGGTGGAAGCAATCAGGCCCAGCATTTT CATSDEGGGSNQAQHF TRBV24-1 once . TRBJ1-5
TGTGCGTGCAAGGGGACAGGGGGCGGTAATTCACCCCTCCACTTT CACKGTGGGNSPLHF TRBV10-3 many TRBD1 TRBJ1-6
TGTGCCAGCAGTAGGTCAGCCAAGTATGGCCACACCTTC CASSRSAKYGHTF TRBV6-1 many . TRBJ1-2
TGTGCCAGCAGTTATCCTCGGTCTCGGGGGAACTATGGCTACACCTTC CASSYPRSRGNYGYTF TRBV6-9 many . TRBJ1-2
TGTGCCAGCAGGGGTGTGGCAGGCCTCTACGAGCAGTACTTC CASRGVAGLYEQYF TRBV28 . . TRBJ2-7
TGTGTCAGCAGCTTAGGTGACCAGACGAACGAGCAGTACTTC CVSSLGDQTNEQYF TRBV7-9 . . TRBJ2-7
TGCGCCAGCATCTTTACGCCGGGACAGGAGACCTATGGCTACACCTTC CASIFTPGQETYGYTF TRBV5-1 . TRBD1 TRBJ1-2
TGCAGTGCTAGACCGACTAGCGGGGGGGAATATTACAATGAGCAGTTCTTC CSARPTSGGEYYNEQFF TRBV20-1 many TRBD2 TRBJ2-1
TGCGCCAGCAGCCAAGAGTCGCAGGATGGCGAAAAACTGTTTTTT CASSQESQDGEKLFF TRBV4-1 many . TRBJ1-4
TGCGCCAGCAGCCAAGATCTAAGGGGCCGTGGTGAAAAACTGTTTTTT CASSQDLRGRGEKLFF TRBV4-3 many . TRBJ1-4
TGTGCCAGCAGCCAACTTCGAATAGCCGCCGAGCAGTTCTTC CASSQLRIAAEQFF TRBV6-1 few . TRBJ2-1
TGCAGCGTTGCTCTACAGGGGCAAGAGACCCAGTACTTC CSVALQGQETQYF TRBV29-1 many TRBD1 TRBJ2-5
TGTGCCAGCAAGGCTAGCCATAGCACAGATACGCAGTATTTT CASKASHSTDTQYF TRBV2 many . TRBJ2-3
TGTGCCAGCAGCCGCGACAGGGATGAAAAACTGTTCTTT CASSRDRDEKLFF TRBV12-3/TRBV12-4 . TRBD1 TRBJ1-4
TGTGCCAGCAGTTCGATCCCGACAGAGTATAATTCACCCCTCCACTTT CASSSIPTEYNSPLHF TRBV6-5 medium-sized . TRBJ1-6
TGTGCCAGCAGCTTAACAGGGGGAATGAACACTGAAGCTTTCTTT CASSLTGGMNTEAFF TRBV11-2 many TRBD1 TRBJ1-1
TGTGCCAGCAGCTTAGATGGGGACTATAGGGGGAATGAGCAGTTCTTC CASSLDGDYRGNEQFF TRBV11-3 many . TRBJ2-1
TGTGCCAGCAGCTTGAGCAGCCACCCTCATGGGGAGACCCAGTACTTC CASSLSSHPHGETQYF TRBV7-9 many . TRBJ2-5
TGTGCCAGCAGCTTAGATCAGGTTAATGAGCAGTTCTTC CASSLDQVNEQFF TRBV11-3 many . TRBJ2-1
TGTGCCAGTAGTTCTAACCGGCGTCGAGTGCTGGATTCACCCCTCCACTTT CASSSNRRRVLDSPLHF TRBV19 many . TRBJ1-6
TGTGCCACCGCCGACGGTCCCGCCTACGAGCAGTACTTC CATADGPAYEQYF TRBV6-5 . . TRBJ2-7
TGCGCCAGCAGCGTACAGGGGGCTGTGGAAAAACTGTTTTTT CASSVQGAVEKLFF TRBV5-1 many TRBD1 TRBJ1-4
TGTGCCAGCAGCTTGGCAACAGGTGTAAACGAGCAGTACTTC CASSLATGVNEQYF TRBV5-5 many . TRBJ2-7
TGTGCCAGCAGTGAAGCGTGGGGGAGCGGCTACACCTTC CASSEAWGSGYTF TRBV6-1 . . TRBJ1-2
TGTGCCAGCAGTACAACTAGCCCTAGCACAGATACGCAGTATTTT CASSTTSPSTDTQYF TRBV7-8 many . TRBJ2-3
TGCAGTGCTACTCGCCTCCGGGACAGGGGGTTAGGGGAGCAGTTCTTC CSATRLRDRGLGEQFF TRBV20-1 many TRBD1 TRBJ2-1
TGTGCCAGCGGGGGAGCGGTCACTGAAGCTTTCTTT CASGGAVTEAFF TRBV6-1 . . TRBJ1-1
TGTGCCAGCAGTTCCTTGAACAGGGTAGCTAACTATGGCTACACCTTC CASSSLNRVANYGYTF TRBV28 . . TRBJ1-2
TGTGCCAGCAGTTTTGACCAGGGGGCAGGTCAGCCCCAGCATTTT CASSFDQGAGQPQHF TRBV28 . TRBD1 TRBJ1-5
TGTGCCAGCAGTTACCCCCCGGCCGAGCGGTACTTC CASSYPPAERYF TRBV6-5 once . TRBJ2-7
TGTGCCAGCAGCCAAAAAACAAAAGCCTCTGGAAACACCATATATTTT CASSQKTKASGNTIYF TRBV4-2 many . TRBJ1-3
TGTGCCAGCGGGACAGGGGCGGGTGGCTACACCTTC CASGTGAGGYTF TRBV2 many TRBD1 TRBJ1-2
TGTGCCAGCAGTCAACTTACAGGGATCTCTGGAAACACCATATATTTT CASSQLTGISGNTIYF TRBV7-9 many . TRBJ1-3
TGTGCCAGCAGTGGGGGTGGGACCGGGGAGCTGTTTTTT CASSGGGTGELFF TRBV2 many . TRBJ2-2
TGTGCCAGCAGTGAACTAGGTGGCTACCTCGGAACTGGGGCCAACGTCCTGACTTTC CASSELGGYLGTGANVLTF TRBV6-1 many . TRBJ2-6
TGTGCCAGTAGTCCTCGGACTAGCGGGGAAGGAGATACGCAGTATTTT CASSPRTSGEGDTQYF TRBV19 many TRBD2 TRBJ2-3
TGCGCCAGCAGCCATGACCTGACAGGGGGTGTCGAAGATACGCAGTATTTT CASSHDLTGGVEDTQYF TRBV4-3 many TRBD1 TRBJ2-3
TGCGCCAGCAGCTTGGCCCAGGGGGCAAGGAGTGGCTACACCTTC CASSLAQGARSGYTF TRBV5-1 few TRBD1 TRBJ1-2
TGTGCCAGCAGCCTAGCGGGGGGAAACTACGAGCAGTACTTC CASSLAGGNYEQYF TRBV7-2 many TRBD2 TRBJ2-7
TGTGCCAGCCGGAAGGAACATTTGAACACCGGGGAGCTGTTTTTT CASRKEHLNTGELFF TRBV6-1 many . TRBJ2-2
TGTGCCATCAGTGATAGCGGGACAAGGACGGGGGAGCAGTACTTC CAISDSGTRTGEQYF TRBV10-3 many TRBD2 TRBJ2-7
TGTGCCAGCAGTTTAGGGGCAGGGTCTAGCACATATACGCAGTATTTT CASSLGAGSSTYTQYF TRBV27 . . TRBJ2-3
TGTGCCACTAGCAGGACGGTACAGTGGGCCACTGGCTACACCTTC CATSRTVQWATGYTF TRBV15 . . TRBJ1-2
TGTGCCAGCAGCTTGGGTCAGGGTGATGGCTACACCTTC CASSLGQGDGYTF TRBV5-6 many . TRBJ1-2
TGCAGTGCTAGAGCTCTCCTTGGAGACAGCACAGATACGCAGTATTTT CSARALLGDSTDTQYF TRBV20-1 many . TRBJ2-3
TGTGCCAGCAGGCGTCCCCGGCCGGGGAACTCTGGAAAAAACATATATTTT CASRRPRPGNSGKNIYF TRBV6-2/TRBV6-3 . . TRBJ1-3
TGTGCCTGGAGTGTAGGGGTCGGGTATTATGGCTACACCTTC CAWSVGVGYYGYTF TRBV30 many . TRBJ1-2